Listed below are T cell receptor beta chains from one sample, sequenced in a study of identical twins. One entry per CDR3 protein results from TCRdb running MiXCR on the 5' RACE reads. The sample carries more than 400,000 distinct CDR3 sequences, 12% to 15% recorded once. These data were also filed under a second study, of yellow fever vaccine responses in identical twins.

The sample consisted of CD4+ T cells sorted from blood. These receptors were collected from a young woman in good health. Both conserved end residues are part of each CDR3.

j_call v_call cdr3_aa
TRBJ1-5 TRBV5-1 CASSPAGPDQPQHF
TRBJ2-3 TRBV12-3/TRBV12-4 CASSFAQGTDTQYF
TRBJ2-7 TRBV5-1 CASSLTSGIPGEQYF
TRBJ1-2 TRBV4-1 CASSQDLWTGKGYTF
TRBJ2-5 TRBV5-1 CASSSQSELAGETQYF
TRBJ1-1 TRBV4-1 CASSQEGTPFVNTEAFF
TRBJ2-2 TRBV12-3/TRBV12-4 CASSPSGSNTGELFF
TRBJ1-1 TRBV20-1 CSALRGNTEAFF
TRBJ1-1 TRBV11-2 CASSFRDRVMNTEAFF
TRBJ2-7 TRBV10-3 CAIKDRVTYEQYF
TRBJ1-2 TRBV12-3/TRBV12-4 CASSTYASGYTF
TRBJ2-3 TRBV5-1 CASSLGASGRFGTDTQYF
TRBJ1-1 TRBV28 CASSLGAPRSVFF
TRBJ1-1 TRBV5-1 CASRTANTEAFF
TRBJ2-3 TRBV20-1 CSARDWGQDTQYF
TRBJ2-2 TRBV10-3 CAIKTPGQNTGELFF
TRBJ1-1 TRBV7-2 CASRYMPTLEAFF
TRBJ2-3 TRBV6-1 CASSNLDTQYF
TRBJ2-3 TRBV5-1 CASSGSGGGTDTQYF
TRBJ1-5 TRBV7-9 CASKQPQHF
TRBJ2-1 TRBV10-3 CATLPSDGTGLNEQFF
TRBJ2-3 TRBV4-1 CASSPQGRGREDTQYF
TRBJ1-1 TRBV12-3/TRBV12-4 CASSSTKTGSEEAFF
TRBJ2-7 TRBV10-3 CAISGQGANEQYF
TRBJ2-1 TRBV4-1 CASSQARGGYNEQFF
TRBJ2-1 TRBV6-1 CASSGVSYNEQFF
TRBJ2-6 TRBV12-3/TRBV12-4 CASSPVVSGANVLTF
TRBJ2-1 TRBV24-1 CATPRTSRSSYNEQFF
TRBJ1-2 TRBV18 CASSPMSDRGGYYGYTF
TRBJ1-2 TRBV6-5 CASSYTGTPNYGYTF
TRBJ2-5 TRBV7-9 CASSPGQWETQYF
TRBJ2-1 TRBV5-1 CASSDDRGSVYNEQFF
TRBJ2-7 TRBV7-9 CASSLDTHYEQYF
TRBJ2-3 TRBV15 CATSRDRGDTQYF
TRBJ1-6 TRBV10-3 CAISPTGADTPLHF
TRBJ2-2 TRBV3-1 CASSPPGKGNTGELFF
TRBJ2-5 TRBV7-6 CASGPGQGAGTQYF
TRBJ2-1 TRBV5-1 CASSLGGVYTNEQFF
TRBJ2-1 TRBV20-1 CSASPSGSYNEQFF
TRBJ2-4 TRBV28 CASSSGTWAKNIQYF